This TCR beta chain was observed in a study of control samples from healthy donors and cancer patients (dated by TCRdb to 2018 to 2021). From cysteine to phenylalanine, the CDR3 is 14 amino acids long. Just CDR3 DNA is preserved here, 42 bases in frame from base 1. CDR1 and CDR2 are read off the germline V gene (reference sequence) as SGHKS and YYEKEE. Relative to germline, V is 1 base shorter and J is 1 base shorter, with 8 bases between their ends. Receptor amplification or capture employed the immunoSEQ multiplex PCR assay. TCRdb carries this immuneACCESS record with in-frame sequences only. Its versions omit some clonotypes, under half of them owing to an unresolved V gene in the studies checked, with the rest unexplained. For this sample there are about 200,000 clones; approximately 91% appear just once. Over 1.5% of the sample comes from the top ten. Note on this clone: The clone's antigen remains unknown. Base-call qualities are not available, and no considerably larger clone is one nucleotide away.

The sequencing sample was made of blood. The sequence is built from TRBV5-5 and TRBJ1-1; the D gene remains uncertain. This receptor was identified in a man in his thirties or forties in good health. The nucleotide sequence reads TGTGCCAGCAGCTTGCTACCACAGAACACTGAAGCTTTCTTT. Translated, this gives CASSLLPQNTEAFF. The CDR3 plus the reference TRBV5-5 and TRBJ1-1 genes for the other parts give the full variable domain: DAGVTQSPTHLIKTRGQQVTLRCSPISGHKSVSWYQQVLGQGPQFIFQYYEKEERGRGNFPDRFSARQFPNYSSELNVNALLLGDSALYLCASSLLPQNTEAFFGQGTRLTVV.